The rows below give T cell receptor beta chains drawn from one sample of a study of T cells after yellow fever vaccination. One entry per CDR3 protein results from TCRdb running MiXCR on the 5' RACE reads. The table has roughly 100,000 distinct CDR3 sequences, approximately 9% seen once. The sample here was CD8+ T cells not binding an NS4B(214-222) dextramer, sorted from PBMCs, taken more than 14 days after the first yellow fever vaccination. The receptors were sampled from a man aged 18-30 years who received the YFV17D yellow fever vaccine. The CDR3 runs from the conserved cysteine through the conserved F or W. The D gene is left open where the match is weak. Clone sizes are given selectively: once, few, many, or a class where the clone is expanded.

size: many
D: -
J: TRBJ2-2
V: TRBV6-2/TRBV6-3
CDR3: CASSWNGELFF
DNA: TGTGCCAGCAGTTGGAACGGGGAGCTGTTTTTT

size: -
D: TRBD1
J: TRBJ2-1
V: TRBV7-6
CDR3: CASSLLSQGKTYNEQFF
DNA: TGTGCCAGCAGCTTATTGTCACAGGGGAAAACCTACAATGAGCAGTTCTTC

size: few
D: TRBD2
J: TRBJ2-7
V: TRBV4-3
CDR3: CASSQGVAGGYEQYF
DNA: TGCGCCAGCAGCCAAGGTGTTGCGGGGGGCTACGAGCAGTACTTC

size: few
D: -
J: TRBJ2-3
V: TRBV5-6
CDR3: CASSFWGTDTQYF
DNA: TGTGCCAGCAGCTTTTGGGGCACAGATACGCAGTATTTT

size: many
D: -
J: TRBJ2-3
V: TRBV7-9
CDR3: CASSEPLGTDTQYF
DNA: TGTGCCAGCAGCGAGCCACTAGGGACAGATACGCAGTATTTT

size: -
D: TRBD1
J: TRBJ1-1
V: TRBV12-3/TRBV12-4
CDR3: CASRPQGSGTEAFF
DNA: TGTGCCAGCAGACCACAGGGGAGCGGGACTGAAGCTTTCTTT

size: -
D: TRBD2
J: TRBJ2-5
V: TRBV2
CDR3: CASSTSGAPQETQYF
DNA: TGTGCCAGCAGCACTAGCGGGGCCCCCCAAGAGACCCAGTACTTC

size: -
D: -
J: TRBJ2-7
V: TRBV6-5
CDR3: CASSYMAGSEQYF
DNA: TGTGCCAGCAGTTACATGGCGGGCTCCGAGCAGTACTTC

size: few
D: -
J: TRBJ2-2
V: TRBV7-9
CDR3: CASSKANTGELFF
DNA: TGTGCCAGCAGCAAGGCAAACACCGGGGAGCTGTTTTTT

size: -
D: -
J: TRBJ2-3
V: TRBV15
CDR3: CATSSGGGGTTDTQYF
DNA: TGTGCCACCAGCAGCGGTGGTGGGGGGACCACAGATACGCAGTATTTT

size: -
D: TRBD2
J: TRBJ2-3
V: TRBV4-3
CDR3: CASSQILAGVTDTQYF
DNA: TGCGCCAGCAGCCAAATCCTAGCGGGGGTCACAGATACGCAGTATTTT

size: -
D: TRBD1
J: TRBJ2-2
V: TRBV12-3/TRBV12-4
CDR3: CASRQPGQGNTGELFF
DNA: TGTGCCAGCAGACAACCGGGACAGGGTAACACCGGGGAGCTGTTTTTT

size: -
D: -
J: TRBJ2-5
V: TRBV4-1
CDR3: CASSQVPRTGTQYF
DNA: TGCGCCAGCAGCCAAGTACCGCGGACCGGGACCCAGTACTTC

size: few
D: -
J: TRBJ1-6
V: TRBV6-5
CDR3: CASSYEAGHSPLHF
DNA: TGTGCCAGCAGTTACGAGGCAGGTCATTCACCCCTCCACTTT

size: -
D: -
J: TRBJ1-2
V: TRBV2
CDR3: CASPTADGYTF
DNA: TGTGCCAGCCCCACCGCCGATGGCTACACCTTC

size: few
D: -
J: TRBJ1-6
V: TRBV5-1
CDR3: CASRQDFSMNYNSPLHF
DNA: TGCGCCAGCAGACAGGATTTTTCGATGAACTATAATTCACCCCTCCACTTT

size: few
D: TRBD1
J: TRBJ1-1
V: TRBV6-1
CDR3: CASSHGQGGTEAFF
DNA: TGTGCCAGCAGCCACGGACAGGGGGGCACTGAAGCTTTCTTT

size: few
D: TRBD2
J: TRBJ2-1
V: TRBV6-4
CDR3: CASSDGAGGGSEQFF
DNA: TGTGCCAGCAGTGATGGAGCGGGGGGCGGTAGTGAGCAGTTCTTC

size: few
D: -
J: TRBJ2-2
V: TRBV20-1
CDR3: CSAMGQTNTGELFF
DNA: TGCAGTGCTATGGGGCAGACGAACACCGGGGAGCTGTTTTTT